This entry lists 18 T cell receptor beta chains sequenced from one sample in a study of blood T cell repertoires in COVID-19. Only in-frame clones appear in the TCRdb table, and some are missing; sequencing was by immunoSEQ multiplex PCR. The sample has over 250,000 clones, 86% seen once. Material for sequencing was peripheral blood. These receptors were taken from a woman aged 65 to 85 with COVID-19, enrolled during active disease.

The gene calls are TRBV24-1 and TRBJ2-3, with 8 bases fitting TRBD1. This CDR3 has 17 amino acids. Looked up from germline, CDR1 is KGHDR and CDR2 is SFDVKD. V shed 3 bases and J 4 bases; nucleotides not matched to a gene: 11. CDR3 protein: CATSDKSRGRFADTQYF. Written as DNA, the CDR3 is TGTGCCACCAGTGATAAATCCAGGGGGCGATTTGCAGATACGCAGTATTTT.

This clone has a single count. The chain carries TRBV5-6 and TRBJ2-3, with TRBD1 matching over 8 bases. With V trimmed by 2 bases and J by 10 bases, 3 bases remained unmatched. The V gene's germline CDR1 is SGHDT and CDR2 YYEEEE. This CDR3 is 12 amino acids long. CDR3 nucleotide sequence: TGTGCCAGCAGCTTTGGACAGGGTGCGCAGTATTTT. It yields the protein CASSFGQGAQYF.

The chain joins TRBV3-1 (or the pseudogene TRBV3-2) to TRBJ2-7; D possibly corresponds to TRBD1 (5 bases). With 0 bases removed from V and 5 bases from J, the gap between germline ends came to 8 bases. This CDR3 contains 13 residues. Per the germline V gene, CDR1 is LGHDT and CDR2 is YNNKEL (reference sequence). CDR3 loop: CASSQDTDNEQYF. CDR3 bases: TGTGCCAGCAGCCAAGATACGGACAACGAGCAGTACTTC.

V usage is TRBV9 and J usage is TRBJ2-3; 8 nucleotides agree with TRBD2. Germline V gives CDR1 SGDLS, CDR2 YYNGEE. The CDR3 loop spans 16 amino acids. J lost 2 bases, V lost 0 bases, and 5 bases had no gene match. The CDR3 here is CASSVAGGGSTDTQYF. The CDR3 region has the DNA TGTGCCAGCAGCGTAGCCGGGGGGGGCTCCACAGATACGCAGTATTTT.

The chain has TRBV7-3 and TRBJ2-5; D remains unclear. With 0 bases removed from V and 5 bases from J, the gap between germline ends came to 7 bases. Germline CDR1 reads SGHTA; CDR2 reads FQGTGA. The CDR3 has 13 amino acids. The CDR3 is CASSLTPSETQYF. The DNA of the CDR3 is TGTGCCAGCAGCTTAACTCCGTCGGAGACCCAGTACTTC.

The V gene is TRBV9, the J gene TRBJ2-1, with D possibly being TRBD2 (5 bases). Deletions cut 0 bases from V and 2 bases from J, with 9 bases between. Germline CDR1 reads SGDLS; CDR2 reads YYNGEE. There are 15 residues in the CDR3. The CDR3 loop reads CASSVDPGTYNEQFF. The CDR3 coding sequence is TGTGCCAGCAGCGTAGACCCGGGGACCTACAATGAGCAGTTCTTC.

In its sample, this clone was seen a few times. Other nucleotide sequences in the sample specify the same CDR3. The genes are TRBV18 and TRBJ1-5, with TRBD1 identical over 8 bases. CDR3 length equals 16 residues. CDR1 and CDR2 (germline): KGHSH, LQKENI. V lost 3 bases to trimming and J lost 1 base; unmatched junction nucleotides: 5. This CDR3 reads CASSPDRVDSNQPQHF. DNA of the CDR3: TGTGCCAGCTCACCGGACAGGGTTGACAGCAATCAGCCCCAGCATTTT.

The J gene is TRBJ2-2, the V gene TRBV4-1, with TRBD1 as a possible D gene (6 bases). The germline V gene encodes CDR1 MGHRA and CDR2 YSYEKL. This CDR3 comprises 15 residues. V gave up 2 bases and J gave up 4 bases, with 11 bases separating them. CDR3: CASSQRPRGTGELFF. For the CDR3, the DNA is TGCGCCAGCAGCCAACGCCCCAGGGGCACCGGGGAGCTGTTTTTT.

This chain links TRBV6-1 with TRBJ1-1; a possible D gene is TRBD1 (5 bases). The V end lost 2 bases, the J end lost 0 bases, and 13 bases lay between the germline ends. The germline V gene has CDR1 MNHNS and CDR2 SASEGT. The CDR3 length is 16 residues. In nucleotides, the CDR3 is TGTGCCAGCAGTGAACCCCGGACACTGATGAACACTGAAGCTTTCTTT. Translation gives CASSEPRTLMNTEAFF.

The chain recombines TRBV7-2 with TRBJ2-2, with D perhaps matching TRBD2 (6 bases). This CDR3 comprises 14 residues. V was cut by 1 base and J by 6 bases, with 9 bases left in between. Looked up from germline, CDR1 is SGHTA and CDR2 is FQGNSA. This chain's CDR3 is CASSLGLASGELFF. The CDR3 DNA follows: TGTGCCAGCAGCTTAGGGCTAGCGTCCGGGGAGCTGTTTTTT.

Written as DNA, the CDR3 is TGTGCCAGCAGCTTCCGGGGGTTTGGCACAGATACGCAGTATTTT. It is translated as CASSFRGFGTDTQYF. This chain joins TRBV5-6 and TRBJ2-3, with D maybe TRBD2 (6 bases). The CDR3 runs 15 residues. Germline V gene data show CDR1 as SGHDT and CDR2 as YYEEEE. With 2 bases removed from V and 1 base from J, the gap between germline ends came to 11 bases.

The chain combines TRBV9 with TRBJ2-7; maybe TRBD1 (5 bases). CDR1 is SGDLS, CDR2 YYNGEE, per germline. The V end was cut by 0 bases, the J end by 7 bases, with 11 bases between. The CDR3 is 13 amino acids. The CDR3, as DNA: TGTGCCAGCAGCGTAGGGGGCGGCACTGAGCAGTACTTC. As protein: CASSVGGGTEQYF.

This chain connects TRBV30 to TRBJ2-7; D not resolved. The CDR3 consists of 13 residues. The V gene's germline CDR1 is GTSNPN and CDR2 SVGIG (reference sequence). V lost 3 bases and J 4 bases, leaving 13 bases between the germline ends. The CDR3 DNA sequence: TGTGCCTGGAGCGGAGAGAGGATATACGAGCAGTACTTC. Protein sequence: CAWSGERIYEQYF.

The chain employs TRBV15 and TRBJ1-1; no clear D. Between the trimmed V and J ends, which lost 1 base and 4 bases, there was a span of 4 bases. The CDR3 covers 12 residues. Germline V CDR1 and CDR2: LNHNV, YYDKDF (reference sequence). In DNA, the CDR3 is TGTGCCACCAGCAGAGGTATCACTGAAGCTTTCTTT. This encodes CATSRGITEAFF.

V is TRBV7-2 and J is TRBJ2-7; the D gene is possibly TRBD1 (6 bases). The CDR3 is 15 residues long. Germline assignment: CDR1 SGHTA and CDR2 FQGNSA. Trimming removed 5 bases from V and 2 bases from J, with 16 bases in between. Here the CDR3 DNA reads TGTGCCAGCAGCGAGTGGTCAAGGGGGACCTACGAGCAGTACTTC. Translation: CASSEWSRGTYEQYF.

V usage is TRBV7-9 and J usage is TRBJ2-1, with 8 positions matching TRBD2. Unmatched junction bases numbered 9, after V lost 1 base and J lost 10 bases. The germline V gene has CDR1 SEHNR and CDR2 FQNEAQ (reference sequence). The CDR3 is 15 residues long. The CDR3: CASSLGGGTLWEQFF. The DNA of the CDR3 is TGTGCCAGCAGCTTAGGCGGGGGGACCCTCTGGGAGCAGTTCTTC.

CDR3 amino acids: CASSSRWAGGYNEQFF. The CDR3 coding sequence is TGTGCCAGCAGCTCCCGCTGGGCGGGGGGGTACAATGAGCAGTTCTTC. This chain connects TRBV13 to TRBJ2-1; TRBD2 agrees at 9 bases. Germline values: CDR1 PRHDT, CDR2 FYEKMQ (reference sequence). J lost 4 bases, V lost 4 bases, and 8 bases had no gene match. The CDR3 length is 16 residues. The full variable domain, completed using reference TRBV13 and TRBJ2-1, is AAGVIQSPRHLIKEKRETATLKCYPIPRHDTVYWYQQGPGQDPQFLISFYEKMQSDKGSIPDRFSAQQFSDYHSELNMSSLELGDSALYFCASSSRWAGGYNEQFFGPGTRLTVL.

This chain links TRBV7-6 with TRBJ1-4, with D maybe TRBD1 (5 bases). V lost 0 bases to trimming and J lost 5 bases, with 10 bases between them. The CDR3 totals 15 residues. CDR1 and CDR2 (germline): SGHVS, FNYEAQ. CDR3 DNA: TGTGCCAGCAGCTTAGCGCGACAGTTAAATGAAAAACTGTTTTTT. It translates to CASSLARQLNEKLFF.